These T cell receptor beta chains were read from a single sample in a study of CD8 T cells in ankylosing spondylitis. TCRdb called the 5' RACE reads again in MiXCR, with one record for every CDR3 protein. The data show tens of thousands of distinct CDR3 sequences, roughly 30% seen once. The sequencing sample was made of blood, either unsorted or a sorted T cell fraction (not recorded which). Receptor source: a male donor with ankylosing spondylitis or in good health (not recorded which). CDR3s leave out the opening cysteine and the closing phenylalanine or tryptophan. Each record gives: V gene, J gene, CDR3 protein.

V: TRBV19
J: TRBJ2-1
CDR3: ASQSGGLSYNEQF

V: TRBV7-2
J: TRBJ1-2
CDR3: ASSRPGQQGYGYT

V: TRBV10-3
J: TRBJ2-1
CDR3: AISDWGGSYNEQF

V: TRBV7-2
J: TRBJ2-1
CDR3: ASSVDRGPYNEQF

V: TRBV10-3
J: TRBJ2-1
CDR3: AIGASGGNEQF

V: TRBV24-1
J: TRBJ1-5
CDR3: ATSDEQGDQPQH

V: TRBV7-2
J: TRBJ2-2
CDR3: ASSLEGIHTGELF

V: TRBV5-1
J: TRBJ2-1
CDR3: ASSSAGTSLNEQF

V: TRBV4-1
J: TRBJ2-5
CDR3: ASSQDIVTSEETQY

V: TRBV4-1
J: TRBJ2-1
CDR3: ASSQDGPTSALTWSYNEQF

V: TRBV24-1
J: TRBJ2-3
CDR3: ATEDSFTDTQY

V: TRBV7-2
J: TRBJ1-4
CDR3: ASSFDSATNEKLF

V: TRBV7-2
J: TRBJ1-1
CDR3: ASSFRGGVTEAF

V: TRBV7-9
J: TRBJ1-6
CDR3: ASSPRVGTVNSPLH

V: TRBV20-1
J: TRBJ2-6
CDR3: SAALGGPGANVLT

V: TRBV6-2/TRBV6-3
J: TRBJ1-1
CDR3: ASSLGGLEAF

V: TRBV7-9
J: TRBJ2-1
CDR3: ASSLRGEQF

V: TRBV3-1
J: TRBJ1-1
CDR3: ASSRTGGNTEAF

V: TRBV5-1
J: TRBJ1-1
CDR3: ASSLGLGATEAF

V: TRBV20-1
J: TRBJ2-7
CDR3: SARGDRSSSYEQY

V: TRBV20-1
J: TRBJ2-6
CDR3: SAPISGANVLT

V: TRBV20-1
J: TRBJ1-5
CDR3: SAKSSQGNQPQH

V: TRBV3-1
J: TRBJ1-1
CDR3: ASSHRTRGNTEAF

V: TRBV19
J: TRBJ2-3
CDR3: ASQEGPSTDTQY

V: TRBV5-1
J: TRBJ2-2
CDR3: ASSPNENTGELF

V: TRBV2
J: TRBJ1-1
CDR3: ASFGGLGQLF

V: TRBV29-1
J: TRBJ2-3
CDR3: SVNHPDTQY

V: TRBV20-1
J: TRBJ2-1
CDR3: SATTGTSYNEQF

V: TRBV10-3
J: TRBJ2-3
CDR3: AISESTSGSVNTQY

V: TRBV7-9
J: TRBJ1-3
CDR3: ASSYEDTIY

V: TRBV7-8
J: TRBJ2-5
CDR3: ASSLGAGETQY

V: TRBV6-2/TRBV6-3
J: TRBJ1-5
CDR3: ASSKDGQNQPQH

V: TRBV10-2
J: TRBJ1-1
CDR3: ASSDALGDTEAF

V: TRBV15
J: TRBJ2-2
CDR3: ATSRELRRVNTGELF

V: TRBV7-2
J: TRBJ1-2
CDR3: ASSSQGGAGYT

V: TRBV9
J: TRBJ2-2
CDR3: ASSPGTGELF

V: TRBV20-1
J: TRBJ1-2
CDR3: SGDRVNYGYT

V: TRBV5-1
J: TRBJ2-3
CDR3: ASRWTSGEPPPPTDTQY

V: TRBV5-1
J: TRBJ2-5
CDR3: ASSKPLRGETQY

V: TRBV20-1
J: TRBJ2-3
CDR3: SASSAGGGTQY

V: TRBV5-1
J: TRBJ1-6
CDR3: ASSLGWVLPPSPLH

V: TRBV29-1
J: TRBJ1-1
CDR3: SVGGSLSLRNTEAF